The clone carrying this TCR beta chain occurred once. Under the authors' procedure: For nucleated cells, counts were estimated from reference gene primer amplification. Profiling relied on immunoSEQ multiplex PCR, and the TCRdb table lists in-frame clones only, not all of them. The V and J calls and clone size come from that table; D and trimming were worked out from the DNA. The repertoire has 50,000 to 75,000 clones, roughly 82% of them found once; the top ten carry roughly 5.4%. The data belong to a study of blood T cell repertoires in COVID-19. Study information: Sample material is recorded as cDNA or gDNA derived from T cells, B-cell-depleted T cells, or PBMCs.

Sequencing was carried out using peripheral blood. This sequence originates from a human donor in a cohort sampled during active COVID-19.

The CDR3 here is CASSQDWAGGQETQYF. As DNA, the CDR3 is TGCGCCAGCAGCCAAGATTGGGCGGGGGGGCAAGAGACCCAGTACTTC. The V and J genes are TRBV4-1 and TRBJ2-5; 9 bases are shared with TRBD2. Germline assignment: CDR1 MGHRA and CDR2 YSYEKL. V dropped 0 bases and J dropped 2; count of bases not matched to a gene: 4. The CDR3 is 16 amino acids.